Below are 18 T cell receptor beta chains sequenced from a single sample in a study of cytomegalovirus exposure and HLA in healthy donors. The study ran its PCR with 60 Vbeta and 13 Jbeta primers. The data were produced by immunoSEQ multiplex PCR, yet TCRdb's version contains in-frame clones alone and is incomplete. The data hold approximately 130,000 clones, with more than 75% observed a single time. The material sequenced was PBMCs. The receptors shown here come from a man between 18 and 29 years old in good health and CMV-seronegative.

Turning to this clone: The same CDR3 can be traced to other DNA sequences in this sample. V is TRBV4-2 and J is TRBJ2-1; 12 bases are a match to TRBD2. Trimming cost V 3 bases and J 6 bases; bases outside gene matches: 9. Germline lookup yields CDR1 LGHNA and CDR2 YNFKEQ. This CDR3 has 17 residues. Written as DNA, the CDR3 is TGTGCCAGCAGCCAGTCCCTAGCGGGGGGGCCTTTCAATGAGCAGTTCTTC. Protein product: CASSQSLAGGPFNEQFF.

V and J are TRBV7-9 and TRBJ2-7, with 9 bases lining up with TRBD2. V lost 1 base to trimming and J lost 4 bases; unmatched junction nucleotides: 8. This CDR3 comprises 16 residues. The germline gives CDR1 SEHNR, CDR2 FQNEAQ (reference sequence). CDR3 loop: CASSLGVAGDPYEQYF. For the CDR3, the DNA is TGTGCCAGCAGCTTAGGTGTAGCGGGGGACCCTTACGAGCAGTACTTC.

V and J are TRBV6-4 and TRBJ1-5, with 8 bases that match TRBD1. The CDR3 runs 16 residues. With 6 bases clipped from V and 0 bases from J, the junction kept 7 bases outside the gene matches. Per germline, CDR1 MRHNA and CDR2 SNTAGT. The CDR3 region has the DNA TGTGCCAGCAGCCCCGCGGGACAGGATAGCAATCAGCCCCAGCATTTT. This codes for CASSPAGQDSNQPQHF.

The gene calls are TRBV2 and TRBJ1-4, with D possibly matching TRBD1 (6 bases). This CDR3 contains 13 residues. The germline CDR1 and CDR2 sequences are SNHLY and FYNNEI. The V end lost 9 bases, the J end lost 4 bases, and 12 bases lay between the germline ends. The CDR3 loop reads CARKDRLNEKLFF. In DNA, the CDR3 is TGTGCCAGGAAGGACAGACTTAATGAAAAACTGTTTTTT.

V usage is TRBV11-2 and J usage is TRBJ2-7; 7 bases align to TRBD1. V trimming: 5 bases; J trimming: 3 bases; junction bases outside the gene matches: 10. The CDR3 has 15 amino acids. The V gene's germline CDR1 is SGHAT and CDR2 FQNNGV. The CDR3 spells CASSDYRGRIYEQYF. CDR3 coding DNA: TGTGCCAGCAGCGATTACAGGGGACGCATCTACGAGCAGTACTTC.

The chain links TRBV7-2 to TRBJ2-7, with 8 bases matching TRBD1. There are 14 residues in the CDR3. Germline V gene data show CDR1 as SGHTA and CDR2 as FQGNSA. V lost 5 bases and J lost 5; bases outside the gene matches: 8. CDR3 coding DNA: TGTGCCAGCAGCGACCGACAGGGGATCCACGAGCAGTACTTC. Translation: CASSDRQGIHEQYF.

CDR3 sequence reads: CASTQRGVHEQYF. The CDR3 region has the DNA TGTGCCAGCACCCAGCGGGGGGTCCACGAGCAGTACTTC. This chain links TRBV5-8 with TRBJ2-7, with 9 bases aligning to TRBD2. The CDR3 has 13 amino acids. CDR1 is SGHTS, CDR2 YDEGEE, per germline. V shed 6 bases and J 5 bases; nucleotides not matched to a gene: 6.

This clone was observed once. This chain connects TRBV5-6 to TRBJ1-5; D is unclear. The V end lost 0 bases, the J end lost 2 bases, and 6 bases lay between the germline ends. Per the germline V gene, CDR1 is SGHDT and CDR2 is YYEEEE. The CDR3 has 14 amino acids. DNA for the CDR3: TGTGCCAGCAGCTTGGCCAATGGCAATCAGCCCCAGCATTTT. Protein sequence: CASSLANGNQPQHF.

The chain is built from TRBV7-3 and TRBJ1-1; TRBD1 agrees at 9 bases. Germline V gives CDR1 SGHTA, CDR2 FQGTGA. V trimming: 4 bases; J trimming: 11 bases; junction bases outside the gene matches: 5. There are 12 residues in the CDR3. CDR3 sequence reads: CASSSGTGSAFF. CDR3 DNA: TGTGCCAGCAGCTCCGGGACAGGGTCTGCTTTCTTT.

The chain combines TRBV7-9 with TRBJ2-3, with 8 bases that match TRBD2. CDR1 is SEHNR, CDR2 FQNEAQ, per germline (reference sequence). The CDR3 extends over 16 amino acids. The V segment lost 5 bases and the J segment 5 bases; nucleotides outside the gene matches: 12. CDR3 protein: CASSPRREGNGDTQYF. CDR3 DNA: TGTGCCAGCAGCCCACGACGGGAGGGGAATGGAGATACGCAGTATTTT.

CDR3 DNA sequence: TGTGCCAGCAGTGATCGGACAGGGTGGGGTGATACGCAGTATTTT. Translating it yields CASSDRTGWGDTQYF. The chain employs TRBV2 and TRBJ2-3, with TRBD1 matching 8 bases. The germline CDR1 and CDR2 sequences are SNHLY and FYNNEI. Trimming at V came to 3 bases and at J to 6 bases, leaving 8 bases not matched to a gene. The CDR3 length is 15 residues.

The rearrangement links TRBV5-1 to TRBJ2-4, with 8 bases lining up with TRBD1. Germline CDR1 and CDR2: SGHRS and YFSETQ. This CDR3 region has 16 residues. Trimming took 5 bases from V and 8 from J; bases not matched to a gene: 15. CDR3 DNA: TGCGCCAGCAGTTTGAGAGCCCAGGGGGCGAAAGACATTCAGTACTTC. Its protein product is CASSLRAQGAKDIQYF. The whole variable domain, filled in from reference TRBV5-1 and TRBJ2-4, reads KAGVTQTPRYLIKTRGQQVTLSCSPISGHRSVSWYQQTPGQGLQFLFEYFSETQRNKGNFPGRFSGRQFSNSRSEMNVSTLELGDSALYLCASSLRAQGAKDIQYFGAGTRLSVL.

V usage is TRBV7-8 and J usage is TRBJ1-6, with D hard to call. CDR3 length: 17 residues. Trimming stripped 0 bases from V and 6 bases from J, with 15 bases between. Germline assignment: CDR1 SGHVS and CDR2 FQNEAQ. CDR3 bases: TGTGCCAGCAGCTTAGCGCGGATTCAATCGAGTAATTCACCCCTCCACTTT. It codes for CASSLARIQSSNSPLHF.

This clone was detected once. This chain links TRBV18 with TRBJ1-4, with 8 bases identical to TRBD1. V lost 3 bases and J lost 10; bases outside the gene matches: 10. Germline CDR1 KGHSH, CDR2 LQKENI. This CDR3 contains 15 residues. CDR3: CASSPEGQGKGKLFF. In DNA form, the CDR3 reads TGTGCCAGCTCACCGGAAGGACAGGGAAAGGGAAAACTGTTTTTT.

The chain links TRBV7-3 to TRBJ1-5; 7 nucleotides agree with TRBD1. The V gene end was trimmed by 4 bases and the J gene end by 7 bases; junction bases not matched to a gene: 7. Germline loops: CDR1 SGHTA, CDR2 FQGTGA. The CDR3 is 14 amino acids. The CDR3 region is CASSSPGGGQPQHF. CDR3 nucleotide sequence: TGTGCCAGCAGCTCCCCAGGGGGAGGCCAGCCCCAGCATTTT.

This rearrangement joins TRBV11-3 to TRBJ2-3, with D possibly TRBD1 on 5 matching bases. CDR1 SGHNT and CDR2 YENEEA come from the germline V gene. There are 13 residues in the CDR3. Trimming cost V 5 bases and J 3 bases, with 9 bases left between them. This chain's CDR3 is CASSQGITDTQYF. The CDR3 region has the DNA TGTGCCAGCAGCCAGGGAATAACAGATACGCAGTATTTT.

The chain combines TRBV11-1 with TRBJ2-3; TRBD1 is a possible D gene (7 bases). The V and J ends lost 6 bases and 0 bases respectively, with 13 bases between them. The CDR3 loop spans 15 amino acids. Germline V gives CDR1 SGHAT, CDR2 FQDESV (reference sequence). For the CDR3, the DNA is TGTGCCAGCAGGCGGGACAGTTCTAGCACAGATACGCAGTATTTT. The encoded protein is CASRRDSSSTDTQYF.

This clone was found a few times. This chain links TRBV10-3 with TRBJ1-6, with 7 bases aligning to TRBD1. V lost 2 bases, J lost 8 bases, and 3 bases stayed unmatched. CDR3 length equals 14 residues. Germline assignment: CDR1 ENHRY and CDR2 SYGVKD. The CDR3 region has the DNA TGTGCCATCAGTGAGAGGGGGCTGGATTCACCCCTCCACTTT. Amino acid sequence: CAISERGLDSPLHF.